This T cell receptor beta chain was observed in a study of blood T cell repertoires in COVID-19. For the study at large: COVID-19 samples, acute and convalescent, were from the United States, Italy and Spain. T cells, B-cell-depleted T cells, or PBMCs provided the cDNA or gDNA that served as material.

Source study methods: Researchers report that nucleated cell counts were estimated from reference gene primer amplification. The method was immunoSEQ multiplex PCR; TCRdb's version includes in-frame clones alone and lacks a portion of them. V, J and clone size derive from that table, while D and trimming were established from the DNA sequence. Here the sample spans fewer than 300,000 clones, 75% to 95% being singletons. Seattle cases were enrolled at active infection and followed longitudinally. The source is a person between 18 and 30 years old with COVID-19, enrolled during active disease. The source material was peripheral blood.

The chain's CDR3 is CATQALAGGPGTDTQYF. CDR3 nucleotide sequence: TGCGCCACCCAGGCCCTAGCGGGAGGGCCGGGCACAGATACGCAGTATTTT. The rearrangement joins TRBV5-1 to TRBJ2-3, with TRBD2 identical over 12 bases. The CDR3 runs 17 residues. The junction had 12 bases not matched to a gene; V was cut back by 9 bases and J by 1 base. The germline CDR1 and CDR2 sequences are SGHRS and YFSETQ.